These 14 T cell receptor beta chains were all obtained from the same sample, sequenced in a study of shared clonotypes between healthy human individuals. Assay used: immunoSEQ multiplex PCR; TCRdb lists only in-frame clones, some missing. This sample carries some 2 million clones, 90% to 95% of them seen once, and the ten largest clones take under 0.15%. Sequencing was carried out using naive CD4+ T cells sorted from blood. Sample subset: CD45RA+ positively selected. The receptors originated from a man aged 18 to 29 in good health.

The V call is TRBV6-1, the J call TRBJ2-1; D gene ambiguous. With 6 bases removed from V and 6 bases from J, the gap between germline ends came to 12 bases. The CDR3 is 13 amino acids. Per the germline V gene, CDR1 is MNHNS and CDR2 is SASEGT. Here the CDR3 reads CASSPRSLNEQFF. CDR3 sequence (DNA): TGTGCCAGCAGCCCCCGATCTCTCAATGAGCAGTTCTTC.

The chain has TRBV30 and TRBJ2-2; tentative D call: TRBD2 (5 bases). The CDR3 consists of 14 residues. Trimming shortened V by 2 bases and J by 4 bases, and 11 bases separated the two germline ends. Germline V gene sequence: CDR1 GTSNPN, CDR2 SVGIG (reference sequence). The CDR3 bases are TGTGCCTGGAGTAATAGGGAGATCACCGGGGAGCTGTTTTTT. This gives the protein CAWSNREITGELFF.

CDR3 residues: CASSPGQGGPNSPLHF. The DNA of the CDR3 is TGCGCCAGCAGCCCAGGACAGGGAGGGCCTAATTCACCCCTCCACTTT. V gene TRBV5-1 combines with J gene TRBJ1-6; TRBD1 matches 8 bases. The CDR3 loop spans 16 amino acids. CDR1 and CDR2 (germline): SGHRS, YFSETQ. With 4 bases clipped from V and 6 bases from J, the junction kept 9 bases outside the gene matches.

This clone occurred once. The chain has TRBV7-8 and TRBJ1-1, with D perhaps matching TRBD1 (5 bases). The CDR3 spans 13 residues. V shed 3 bases and J shed 3 bases, with 8 bases lying between them. CDR1 and CDR2 (germline): SGHVS, FQNEAQ. The CDR3 DNA reads TGTGCCAGCAGCTTCAGGGATTACACTGAAGCTTTCTTT. Protein sequence: CASSFRDYTEAFF.

V and J are TRBV6-1 and TRBJ2-1; D tentatively reads TRBD1 or TRBD2 (5 bases each). CDR3 length: 13 amino acids. The germline gives CDR1 MNHNS, CDR2 SASEGT. V dropped 0 bases and J dropped 13 bases, with 13 bases sitting between them. The CDR3 nucleotides are TGTGCCAGCAGTGAAGCGGGGGTGCCCTACCAGTTCTTC. Amino acids: CASSEAGVPYQFF.

The J gene is TRBJ1-4, the V gene TRBV5-1, with 8 bases identical to TRBD1. V was clipped by 4 bases and J by 5 bases; unmatched bases: 7. The CDR3 covers 15 residues. CDR1 is SGHRS and CDR2 is YFSETQ in the germline V gene. DNA for the CDR3: TGCGCCAGCAGCCTGGACAGGGTGCGGAATGAAAAACTGTTTTTT. Residues: CASSLDRVRNEKLFF. The full variable domain, its missing parts supplied by reference TRBV5-1 and TRBJ1-4, is KAGVTQTPRYLIKTRGQQVTLSCSPISGHRSVSWYQQTPGQGLQFLFEYFSETQRNKGNFPGRFSGRQFSNSRSEMNVSTLELGDSALYLCASSLDRVRNEKLFFGSGTQLSVL.

In the case of this clone: Distinct nucleotide sequences in the sample also encode this CDR3. The rearrangement uses TRBV4-1 and TRBJ1-6; 7 nucleotides align to TRBD1. CDR3 length equals 15 residues. V shed 2 bases, J shed 5 bases, and the junction held 3 bases outside the gene matches. Germline CDR1 is MGHRA and CDR2 is YSYEKL. The CDR3 coding sequence is TGCGCCAGCAGCCAACCAGACAGGGATAATTCACCCCTCCACTTT. Translation gives CASSQPDRDNSPLHF.

This chain connects TRBV28 to TRBJ1-4; TRBD1 matches at 8 bases. The trim removed 4 bases at V and 3 bases at J, leaving 4 bases unmatched. CDR1 and CDR2 (germline): MDHEN, SYDVKM. CDR3 length: 15 amino acids. CDR3 DNA sequence: TGTGCCAGCAGTTCCTCACAGGGGGCTAATGAAAAACTGTTTTTT. It yields the protein CASSSSQGANEKLFF.

The chain uses TRBV7-2 and TRBJ1-1; no definite D call. The CDR3 totals 12 residues. From germline, CDR1 is SGHTA and CDR2 FQGNSA. Trimming took 1 base from V and 4 from J, leaving 4 bases between them. This CDR3 reads CASSLDGTEAFF. The CDR3 region has the DNA TGTGCCAGCAGCTTAGATGGCACTGAAGCTTTCTTT. The full variable domain, in which reference TRBV7-2 and TRBJ1-1 provide the parts outside the CDR3, is GAGVSQSPSNKVTEKGKDVELRCDPISGHTALYWYRQSLGQGLEFLIYFQGNSAPDKSGLPSDRFSAERTGGSVSTLTIQRTQQEDSAVYLCASSLDGTEAFFGQGTRLTVV.

This clone was seen a single time. The V gene is TRBV7-2, the J gene TRBJ2-5; D remains unclear. Trimming shortened V by 4 bases and J by 0 bases, and 6 bases separated the two germline ends. Germline V gene lookup returns CDR1 SGHTA and CDR2 FQGNSA. The CDR3 consists of 13 residues. In DNA form, the CDR3 reads TGTGCCAGCAGCTCCGAAAACCAAGAGACCCAGTACTTC. It is translated as CASSSENQETQYF.

The chain recombines TRBV6-1 with TRBJ2-7; D is perhaps TRBD1 (5 bases). This CDR3 region has 15 residues. The V gene lost 5 bases and the J gene lost 4 bases, with 18 bases spanning the gap. Per the germline V gene, CDR1 is MNHNS and CDR2 is SASEGT. The CDR3 loop is CASSKDSSPLYEQYF. The CDR3 DNA reads TGTGCCAGCAGTAAAGACAGTTCACCCCTTTACGAGCAGTACTTC.

The chain uses TRBV10-3 and TRBJ2-3, with D unresolved. CDR1 and CDR2 (germline): ENHRY, SYGVKD. CDR3 length equals 14 residues. With 2 bases removed from V and 2 bases from J, the gap between germline ends came to 8 bases. The CDR3 DNA sequence: TGTGCCATCAGTGAGGGTCCAGACACAGATACGCAGTATTTT. It yields the protein CAISEGPDTDTQYF.

The chain employs TRBV30 and TRBJ1-3; D gene unclear. CDR1 GTSNPN and CDR2 SVGIG come from the germline V gene (reference sequence). CDR3 length: 13 amino acids. V lost 2 bases and J lost 2, with 7 bases in between. The CDR3 spells CAWSNSAGNTIYF. CDR3 DNA: TGTGCCTGGAGTAACAGCGCTGGAAACACCATATATTTT.

The rearrangement joins TRBV19 to TRBJ1-6; D ambiguous. V was clipped by 10 bases and J by 8 bases, with 15 bases between them. The germline V gene has CDR1 LNHDA and CDR2 SQIVND (reference sequence). The CDR3 sequence is 13 residues long. The CDR3 loop reads CATTDLVDSPLHF. The CDR3 nucleotides read TGTGCCACCACGGACCTTGTGGATTCACCCCTCCACTTT.